This TCR beta chain emerged from a study of early T cells in non-severe SARS-CoV-2 infection. From the 5' RACE reads, TCRdb called clonotypes with MiXCR, one entry per CDR3 protein. The top ten clones hold approximately 4.9% of a sample with some 81,000 distinct CDR3 sequences, about 9.6% of them seen once. This clonotype was counted at least ten times. The ends were cut back, 2 bases at V and 4 bases at J, with 20 bases in the middle. The CDR3 spans 17 residues. Material for sequencing was whole blood. The chain has TRBV12-3 or TRBV12-4 and TRBJ2-5; D not certain. This clonotype was sampled from an adult who was a healthcare worker with PCR-confirmed SARS-CoV-2 infection or an uninfected control (not recorded which). As DNA, the CDR3 is TGTGCCAGCAGTTTAATTGGGATATGGGGTAGGTTAGAGACCCAGTACTTC. As protein: CASSLIGIWGRLETQYF.